This record looks at one TCR beta chain sequence and its context. Trimming cost V 7 bases and J 2 bases; bases outside gene matches: 4. Germline loops: CDR1 SEHNR, CDR2 FQNEAQ (reference sequence). There are 15 residues in the CDR3. This record comes from a study of regulatory T cells in long-lasting Graves disease. Time point of the sample: persistent/refractory GD, antithyroid drugs over 5 years with positive TRAb. Researchers made the TCR library from RNA that was extracted from PBMCs. For TCR beta, libraries came from iRepertoire HTBI primers and Arm-PCR of CDR3 regions. TCRdb reprocessed the multiplex PCR reads with MiXCR, giving one entry per CDR3 protein. The sample consists of about 430,000 distinct CDR3 sequences, 21% of them appearing once.

This sequence was found in a female donor with Graves disease. The rearrangement joins TRBV7-9 to TRBJ2-1; 11 bases line up with TRBD2. Sequencing used peripheral blood mononuclear cells (PBMCs), obtained when the disease was refractory, from a patient treated with antithyroid drugs. CDR3 in amino acids: CASTGTSGPYNEQFF. In DNA, the CDR3 is TGTGCCAGCACCGGGACTAGCGGACCCTACAATGAGCAGTTCTTC. Full variable domain (missing parts from reference TRBV7-9 and TRBJ2-1): DTGVSQNPRHKITKRGQNVTFRCDPISEHNRLYWYRQTLGQGPEFLTYFQNEAQLEKSRLLSDRFSAERPKGSFSTLEIQRTEQGDSAMYLCASTGTSGPYNEQFFGPGTRLTVL.